This T cell receptor (beta chain) was identified during a study of T cell repertoires in urothelial bladder cancer. Germline CDR1 reads SGHRS; CDR2 reads YFSETQ. The ends lost 4 bases at V and 1 base at J; junction bases unmatched: 6. This CDR3 has 17 residues. Here immunoSEQ multiplex PCR was the method, and the copy in TCRdb shows in-frame clones only, minus some. The sample lists more than 2,000 clones; roughly 80% were seen once. The receptor comes from a human donor with urothelial carcinoma. This chain joins TRBV5-1 and TRBJ2-1, with TRBD2 identical over 12 bases. The sample consisted of tumor-infiltrating cells from bladder cancer. The CDR3 loop reads CASSNFGTSGSYNEQFF. CDR3 DNA sequence: TGCGCCAGCAGCAATTTCGGGACTAGCGGGTCCTACAATGAGCAGTTCTTC.